This T cell receptor beta chain was obtained from a study of CD8 T cells in ankylosing spondylitis. Study results and limitations: Seemingly characteristic of ankylosing spondylitis blood was a TCR beta motif consisting of eight highly homologous variants. The clones that were linked to disease were reported to be significantly enriched in matched synovial fluid samples from ankylosing spondylitis patients.

As to this clonotype: Its matching antigen is unknown.

TCRdb reprocessed the 5' RACE reads via MiXCR and lists one record per CDR3 protein. Of 750,000 to 850,000 distinct CDR3 sequences in the sample, approximately 12% were seen once. Input material: blood, either unsorted or a sorted T cell fraction (not recorded which). This TCR was sampled from a male donor with ankylosing spondylitis.

This CDR3 is CASSSVQEGDTQYF. Here the CDR3 DNA reads TGCGCCAGCAGCTCGGTACAGGAGGGGGATACGCAGTATTTT. The chain employs TRBV5-1 and TRBJ2-3, with a weak D call TRBD2 (6 bases). From germline, CDR1 is SGHRS and CDR2 YFSETQ. This CDR3 has 14 residues. The V end was cut by 3 bases, the J end by 6 bases, with 14 bases between.